This T cell receptor (beta chain) derives from a study of Tregs in tolerant kidney transplant recipients. The study, taken as a whole, reports: Validation in larger populations is needed because few patients were studied. Activated donor B cell expansion appeared to reveal the most relevant donor-specific TCRbeta repertoire. Nucleotide sequences could not be compared across some patients' samples due to primer changes.

CD4+CD25+CD127- Tregs, CD4+CD25- non-Tregs, CD4 and CD8 cells were sorted. Some clones are missing from TCRdb's copy, which holds only in-frame ones; the method was immunoSEQ multiplex PCR. Among 70,000 to 95,000 clones listed, approximately 90% were seen once. There are 12 residues in the CDR3. V was clipped by 2 bases and J by 7 bases, with 6 bases between them. The V gene's germline CDR1 is LGHNT and CDR2 FRNRAP. With regard to this clone: Its specificity is unknown. The same CDR3 also results from other DNA sequences found in this sample.

This sequence originates from a human donor who received a combined kidney and bone marrow transplant. The chain couples TRBV12-5 to TRBJ1-5, with D unresolved. The sample here was Tregs from blood, taken before the transplant. The CDR3 protein is CASGLQNQPQHF. CDR3 DNA: TGTGCTAGTGGTTTGCAGAACCAGCCCCAGCATTTT.